These 2 T cell receptor beta chains originate from one sample sequenced in a study of OX40 agonist ivuxolimab in advanced cancers. Some clones are missing from TCRdb's copy, which holds only in-frame ones; the method was immunoSEQ multiplex PCR. The data hold approximately 100,000 clones, with around nine tenths observed a single time. Sequenced here: CD4+ or CD8+ T cells sorted from blood, sampled in a trial of the OX40 agonist ivuxolimab. The receptors stem from an adult with an advanced solid tumor such as melanoma, head and neck, liver or kidney cancer.

The V and J genes are TRBV28 and TRBJ1-4; no reliable D call. Germline CDR1 MDHEN, CDR2 SYDVKM. Trimming took off 2 bases at V and 2 bases at J, with 6 bases between the two ends. There are 14 residues in the CDR3. In nucleotides, the CDR3 is TGTGCCAGCAGTTTACGGAGTACTAATGAAAAACTGTTTTTT. This sequence encodes CASSLRSTNEKLFF.

The chain combines TRBV6-6 with TRBJ2-4, with a weak D call TRBD2 (5 bases). V dropped 6 bases and J dropped 0 bases, with 9 bases sitting between them. Germline-derived CDR1 and CDR2 are MNHNY and SVGAGI (reference sequence). There are 14 residues in the CDR3. The CDR3 bases are TGTGCCAGCAGGGAGGAGATAGCCAAAAACATTCAGTACTTC. As protein: CASREEIAKNIQYF.